A single sample gave rise to the 14 T cell receptor beta chains below, sequenced in a study of T cells after yellow fever vaccination. TCRdb processed the 5' RACE reads anew with MiXCR; each CDR3 protein has one entry. This table holds some 240,000 distinct CDR3 sequences, about 5% found once. Sequencing used CD4+ T cells sorted from PBMCs, obtained on the day of the yellow fever booster vaccination. The receptors here all came from a man between 18 and 35 years old who received the YFV17D yellow fever vaccine.

The table lists this clonotype with a few counts. This chain uses TRBV5-1 with TRBJ2-1; D may be TRBD2 (6 bases). This CDR3 region has 13 residues. Germline loops: CDR1 SGHRS, CDR2 YFSETQ. The V end was cut by 6 bases, the J end by 6 bases, with 13 bases between. The CDR3 protein is CASTRRGGNEQFF. The CDR3 DNA reads TGCGCCAGCACCCGGCGGGGTGGCAATGAGCAGTTCTTC.

This clonotype has more than one count but fewer than ten. The chain couples TRBV15 to TRBJ1-5; 10 bases map to TRBD1. Germline CDR1 is LNHNV and CDR2 is YYDKDF (reference sequence). V trimming: 0 bases; J trimming: 0 bases; junction bases outside the gene matches: 2. There are 17 residues in the CDR3. CDR3 sequence reads: CATSREGQGRSNQPQHF. The CDR3 DNA sequence: TGTGCCACCAGCAGAGAGGGACAGGGGCGTAGCAATCAGCCCCAGCATTTT.

This clonotype appeared a few times. The genes are TRBV4-1 and TRBJ2-6; possibly TRBD1 for D (5 bases). CDR1 MGHRA and CDR2 YSYEKL come from the germline V gene. The V end was cut by 5 bases, the J end by 1 base, with 18 bases between. This CDR3 is 18 amino acids long. The CDR3 spells CASSMVGQAPSGANVLTF. Written as DNA, the CDR3 is TGCGCCAGCAGCATGGTGGGGCAGGCCCCGTCTGGGGCCAACGTCCTGACTTTC.

The sample holds many counts of this clonotype. The chain employs TRBV5-1 and TRBJ1-3, with no clear D. V was cut by 4 bases and J by 0 bases, with 11 bases left in between. Germline V lookup: CDR1 SGHRS, CDR2 YFSETQ. The CDR3 contains 15 residues. CDR3 residues: CASSTGGNSGNTIYF. The DNA for the CDR3 is TGCGCCAGCAGCACCGGAGGAAACTCTGGAAACACCATATATTTT.

Here the CDR3 reads CASSRSPMAFYEQYV. Written as DNA, the CDR3 is TGTGCCAGCAGCCGCTCACCAATGGCTTTCTACGAGCAGTACGTC. This chain uses TRBV7-2 with TRBJ2-7; no definite D call. Germline CDR1 and CDR2: SGHTA and FQGNSA. The V gene lost 5 bases and the J gene lost 3 bases, with 17 bases spanning the gap. There are 15 residues in the CDR3.

This clonotype was observed at least ten times. This chain connects TRBV12-5 to TRBJ1-4; tentative D call: TRBD1 (5 bases). The CDR3 consists of 15 residues. CDR1 and CDR2 (germline): LGHNT, FRNRAP. V was trimmed by 5 bases and J by 0 bases, leaving 10 bases between them. CDR3 in amino acids: CASGDSVATNEKLFF. CDR3 DNA: TGTGCTAGTGGTGACAGCGTTGCAACTAATGAAAAACTGTTTTTT.

The chain uses TRBV5-1 and TRBJ2-5; the D gene is possibly TRBD2 (5 bases). The CDR3 length is 17 residues. V was pared by 6 bases and J by 2 bases, with 23 bases between. Germline V gene lookup returns CDR1 SGHRS and CDR2 YFSETQ. The CDR3 coding sequence is TGCGCCAGCACCTCCGGCTCACTCAGCGGATTACAAGAGACCCAGTACTTC. It is translated as CASTSGSLSGLQETQYF.

V gene TRBV4-3 combines with J gene TRBJ2-6; D gene ambiguous. Germline V CDR1 and CDR2: LGHNA, YSLEER. V gave up 0 bases and J gave up 0 bases, with 15 bases separating them. This CDR3 is 19 amino acids long. The CDR3: CASSQDERRLYSGANVLTF. The CDR3 coding sequence is TGCGCCAGCAGCCAAGATGAGCGCAGACTTTACTCTGGGGCCAACGTCCTGACTTTC.

Points on this clonotype: A much larger clone differs by one base, so this may be a read error. The J gene is TRBJ1-4, the V gene TRBV20-1; D unclear. The CDR3 sequence is 13 residues long. Germline assignment: CDR1 DFQATT and CDR2 SNEGSKA (reference sequence). Here the CDR3 reads CSAAESTNEKLYF. The CDR3 region has the DNA TGCAGTGCGGCAGAGTCAACTAATGAAAAACTGTATTTT.

This clonotype was seen a handful of times. The chain is built from TRBV3-1 and TRBJ2-7; possible D gene TRBD1, 6 bases. The CDR3 totals 15 residues. In germline, CDR1 is LGHDT, CDR2 YNNKEL (reference sequence). Trimming removed 4 bases at V and 3 bases at J, with 16 bases between. The CDR3: CASSPATGHLYEQYF. Written as DNA, the CDR3 is TGTGCCAGCAGCCCGGCGACAGGCCACCTCTACGAGCAGTACTTC.

This clonotype was counted many times. The genes are TRBV20-1 and TRBJ2-5; D remains ambiguous. The CDR3 has 12 residues. Trimming cost V 7 bases and J 5 bases, with 14 bases left between them. Looked up from germline, CDR1 is DFQATT and CDR2 is SNEGSKA (reference sequence). CDR3 nucleotides: TGCAGTGTTCGGCGGCAAGGGGAGACCCAGTACTTC. Its protein product is CSVRRQGETQYF.

This clonotype was detected only a few times. The chain couples TRBV6-5 to TRBJ2-5; TRBD2 is a possible D gene (7 bases). The CDR3 has 15 amino acids. Germline V gene sequence: CDR1 MNHEY, CDR2 SVGAGI. Trimming stripped 6 bases from V and 5 bases from J, with 19 bases between. CDR3 amino acids: CASRRGGAGFETQYF. The CDR3 coding sequence is TGTGCCAGCAGAAGAGGGGGAGCGGGATTCGAGACCCAGTACTTC.

This clonotype was seen at least ten times. The rearrangement uses TRBV2 and TRBJ2-7, with TRBD2 as a possible D gene (6 bases). V was trimmed by 5 bases and J by 3 bases, leaving 8 bases between them. This CDR3 region has 12 residues. CDR1 and CDR2 (germline): SNHLY, FYNNEI. DNA of the CDR3: TGTGCCAGCAGTCAGGAGGGCTACGAGCAGTACGTC. Translated, it gives CASSQEGYEQYV.

This clonotype was detected only a few times. The chain carries TRBV7-9 and TRBJ1-5; D not resolved. CDR1 SEHNR and CDR2 FQNEAQ come from the germline V gene (reference sequence). V was clipped by 5 bases and J by 3 bases, with 8 bases between them. The CDR3 length is 13 residues. CDR3 protein: CASSPLSNQPQHF. The CDR3, as DNA: TGTGCCAGCAGCCCTCTGTCCAATCAGCCCCAGCATTTT.